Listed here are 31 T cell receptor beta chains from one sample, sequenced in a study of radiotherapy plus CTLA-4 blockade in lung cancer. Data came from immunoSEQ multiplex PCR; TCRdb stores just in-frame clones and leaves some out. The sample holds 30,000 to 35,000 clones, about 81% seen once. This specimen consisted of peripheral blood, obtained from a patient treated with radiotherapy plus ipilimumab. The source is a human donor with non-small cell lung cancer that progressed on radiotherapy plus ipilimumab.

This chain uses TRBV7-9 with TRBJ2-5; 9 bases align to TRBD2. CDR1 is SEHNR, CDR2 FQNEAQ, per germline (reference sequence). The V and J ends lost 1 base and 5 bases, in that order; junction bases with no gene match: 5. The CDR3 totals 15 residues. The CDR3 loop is CASSLELAGLETQYF. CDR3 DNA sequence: TGTGCCAGCAGCTTAGAGCTAGCGGGGTTGGAGACCCAGTACTTC.

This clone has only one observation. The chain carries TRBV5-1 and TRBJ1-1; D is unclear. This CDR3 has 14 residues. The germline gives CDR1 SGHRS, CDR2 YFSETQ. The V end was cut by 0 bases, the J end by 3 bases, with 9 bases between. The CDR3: CASSLDSQDTEAFF. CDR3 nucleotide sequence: TGCGCCAGCAGCTTGGATTCCCAGGACACTGAAGCTTTCTTT.

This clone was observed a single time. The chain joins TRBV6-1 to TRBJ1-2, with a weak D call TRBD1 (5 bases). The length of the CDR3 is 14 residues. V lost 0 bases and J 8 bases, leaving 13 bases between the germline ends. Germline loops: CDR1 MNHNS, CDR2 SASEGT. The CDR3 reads CASSEAGGGGGYTF. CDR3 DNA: TGTGCCAGCAGTGAAGCGGGGGGAGGAGGAGGCTACACCTTC.

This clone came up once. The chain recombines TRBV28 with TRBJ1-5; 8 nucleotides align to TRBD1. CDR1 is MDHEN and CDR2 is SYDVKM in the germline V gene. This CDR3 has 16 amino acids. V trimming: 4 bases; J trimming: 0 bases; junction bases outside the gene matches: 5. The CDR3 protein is CASSSGQGYSNQPQHF. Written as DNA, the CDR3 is TGTGCCAGCAGTTCAGGACAGGGATATAGCAATCAGCCCCAGCATTTT.

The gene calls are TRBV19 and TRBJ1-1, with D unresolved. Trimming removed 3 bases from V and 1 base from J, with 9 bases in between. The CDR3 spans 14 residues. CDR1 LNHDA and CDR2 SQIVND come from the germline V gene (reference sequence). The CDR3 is CASSIQSQNTEAFF. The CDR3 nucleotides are TGTGCCAGTAGTATCCAATCCCAGAACACTGAAGCTTTCTTT. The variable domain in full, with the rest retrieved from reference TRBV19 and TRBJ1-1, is DGGITQSPKYLFRKEGQNVTLSCEQNLNHDAMYWYRQDPGQGLRLIYYSQIVNDFQKGDIAEGYSVSREKKESFPLTVTSAQKNPTAFYLCASSIQSQNTEAFFGQGTRLTVV.

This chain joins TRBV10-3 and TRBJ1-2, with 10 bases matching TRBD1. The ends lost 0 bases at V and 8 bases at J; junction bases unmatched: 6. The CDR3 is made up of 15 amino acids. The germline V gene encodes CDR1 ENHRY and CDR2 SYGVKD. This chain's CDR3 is CAISESTGGARGYTF. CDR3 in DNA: TGTGCCATCAGTGAGTCGACAGGGGGCGCGAGGGGCTACACCTTC.

This CDR3 reads CASRYSASSAYEQYF. DNA for the CDR3: TGTGCCAGCAGGTACAGTGCCTCGTCCGCCTACGAGCAGTACTTC. This chain joins TRBV11-1 and TRBJ2-7, with D uncertain. Germline CDR1 SGHAT, CDR2 FQDESV (reference sequence). Trimming removed 6 bases from V and 2 bases from J, with 17 bases in between. The CDR3 has 15 residues.

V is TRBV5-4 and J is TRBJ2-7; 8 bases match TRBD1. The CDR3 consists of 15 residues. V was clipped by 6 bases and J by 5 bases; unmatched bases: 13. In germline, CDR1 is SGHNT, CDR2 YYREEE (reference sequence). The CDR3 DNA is TGTGCCAGCACCGACGGCCGCCAGGGGGCCCACGAGCAGTACTTC. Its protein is CASTDGRQGAHEQYF.

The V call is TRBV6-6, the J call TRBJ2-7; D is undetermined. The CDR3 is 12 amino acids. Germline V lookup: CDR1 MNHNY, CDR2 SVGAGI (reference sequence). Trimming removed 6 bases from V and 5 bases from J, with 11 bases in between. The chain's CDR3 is CASRLSRDEQYF. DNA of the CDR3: TGTGCCAGCAGACTTAGTCGCGACGAGCAGTACTTC.

This CDR3 reads CASSGQTGRTNEKLFF. CDR3 coding DNA: TGTGCCAGCAGCGGACAGACAGGGAGAACTAATGAAAAACTGTTTTTT. This chain links TRBV5-6 with TRBJ1-4; TRBD1 agrees at 7 bases. The CDR3 totals 16 residues. The V gene's germline CDR1 is SGHDT and CDR2 YYEEEE. J gave up 1 base and V 4 bases, and 7 bases lay outside the gene matches.

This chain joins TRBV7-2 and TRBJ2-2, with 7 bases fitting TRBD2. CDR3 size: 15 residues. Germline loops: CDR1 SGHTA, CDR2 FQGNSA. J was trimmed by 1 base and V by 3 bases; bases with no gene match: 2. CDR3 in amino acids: CASSLGGGNTGELFF. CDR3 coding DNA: TGTGCCAGCAGCTTGGGCGGGGGGAACACCGGGGAGCTGTTTTTT.

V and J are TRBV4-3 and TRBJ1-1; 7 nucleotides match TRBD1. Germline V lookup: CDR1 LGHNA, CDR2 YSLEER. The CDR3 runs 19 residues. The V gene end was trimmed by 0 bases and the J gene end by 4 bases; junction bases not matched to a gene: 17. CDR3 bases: TGCGCCAGCAGCCAAGATCTGCGCACAGGGGCCCTAGGTTTCACTGAAGCTTTCTTT. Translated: CASSQDLRTGALGFTEAFF.

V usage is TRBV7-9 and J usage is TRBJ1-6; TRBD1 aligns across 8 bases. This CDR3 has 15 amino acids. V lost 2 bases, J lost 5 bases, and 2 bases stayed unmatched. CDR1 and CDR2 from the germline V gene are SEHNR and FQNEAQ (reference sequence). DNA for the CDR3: TGTGCCAGCAGCTTATCGACAGGGGATAATTCACCCCTCCACTTT. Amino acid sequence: CASSLSTGDNSPLHF.

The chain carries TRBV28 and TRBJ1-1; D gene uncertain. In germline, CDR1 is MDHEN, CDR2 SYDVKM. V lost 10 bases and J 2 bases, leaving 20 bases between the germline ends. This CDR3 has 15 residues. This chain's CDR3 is CATYPQVGLNTEAFF. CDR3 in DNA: TGTGCCACCTACCCCCAGGTTGGGTTAAACACTGAAGCTTTCTTT.

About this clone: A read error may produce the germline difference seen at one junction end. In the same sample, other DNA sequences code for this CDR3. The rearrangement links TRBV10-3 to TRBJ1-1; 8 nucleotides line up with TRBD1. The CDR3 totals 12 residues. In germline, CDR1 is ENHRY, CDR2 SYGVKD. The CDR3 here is CAVRTGTTEAFF. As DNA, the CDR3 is TGTGCCGTCAGGACAGGGACCACTGAAGCTTTCTTT.

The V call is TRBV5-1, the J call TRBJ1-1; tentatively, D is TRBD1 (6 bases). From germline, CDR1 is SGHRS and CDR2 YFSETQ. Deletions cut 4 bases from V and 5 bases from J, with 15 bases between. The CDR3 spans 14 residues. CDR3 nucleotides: TGCGCCAGCAGCCAGACAGGTACCAAGACTGAAGCTTTCTTT. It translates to CASSQTGTKTEAFF.

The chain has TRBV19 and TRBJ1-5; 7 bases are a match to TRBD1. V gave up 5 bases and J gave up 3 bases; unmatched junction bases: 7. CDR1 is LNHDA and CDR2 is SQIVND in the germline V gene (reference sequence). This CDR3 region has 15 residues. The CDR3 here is CASSVRTGFNQPQHF. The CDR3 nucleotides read TGTGCCAGTAGTGTCCGGACAGGCTTCAATCAGCCCCAGCATTTT.

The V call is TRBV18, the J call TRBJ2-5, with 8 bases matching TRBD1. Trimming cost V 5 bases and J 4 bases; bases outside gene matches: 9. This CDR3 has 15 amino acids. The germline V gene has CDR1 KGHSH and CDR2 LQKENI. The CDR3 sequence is CASSWGRGRTETQYF. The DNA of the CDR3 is TGTGCCAGCTCATGGGGCAGGGGGCGTACAGAGACCCAGTACTTC.

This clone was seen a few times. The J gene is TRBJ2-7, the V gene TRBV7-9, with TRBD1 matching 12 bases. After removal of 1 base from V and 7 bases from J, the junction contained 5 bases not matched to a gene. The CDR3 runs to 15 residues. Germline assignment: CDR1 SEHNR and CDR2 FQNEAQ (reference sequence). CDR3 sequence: CASSLVGQGAREQYF. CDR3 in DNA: TGTGCCAGCAGCTTAGTGGGACAGGGGGCGCGGGAGCAGTACTTC.

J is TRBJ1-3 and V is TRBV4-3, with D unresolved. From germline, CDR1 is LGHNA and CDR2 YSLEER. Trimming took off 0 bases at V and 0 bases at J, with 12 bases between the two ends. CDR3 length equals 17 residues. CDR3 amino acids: CASSQDAFAPSGNTIYF. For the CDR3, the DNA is TGCGCCAGCAGCCAAGATGCGTTTGCGCCCTCTGGAAACACCATATATTTT.

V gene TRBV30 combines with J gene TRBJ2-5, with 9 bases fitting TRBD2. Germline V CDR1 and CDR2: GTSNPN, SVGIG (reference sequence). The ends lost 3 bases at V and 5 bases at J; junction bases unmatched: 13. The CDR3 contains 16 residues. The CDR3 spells CAWSRLAGKEAETQYF. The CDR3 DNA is TGTGCCTGGAGCCGGCTAGCGGGAAAGGAGGCTGAGACCCAGTACTTC.

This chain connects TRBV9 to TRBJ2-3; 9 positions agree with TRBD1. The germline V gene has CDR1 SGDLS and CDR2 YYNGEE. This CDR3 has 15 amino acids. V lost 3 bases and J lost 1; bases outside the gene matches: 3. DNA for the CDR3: TGTGCCAGCAGCGAGGGGGACAGGGGCACAGATACGCAGTATTTT. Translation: CASSEGDRGTDTQYF. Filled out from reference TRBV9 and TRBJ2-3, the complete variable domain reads DSGVTQTPKHLITATGQRVTLRCSPRSGDLSVYWYQQSLDQGLQFLIQYYNGEERAKGNILERFSAQQFPDLHSELNLSSLELGDSALYFCASSEGDRGTDTQYFGPGTRLTVL.

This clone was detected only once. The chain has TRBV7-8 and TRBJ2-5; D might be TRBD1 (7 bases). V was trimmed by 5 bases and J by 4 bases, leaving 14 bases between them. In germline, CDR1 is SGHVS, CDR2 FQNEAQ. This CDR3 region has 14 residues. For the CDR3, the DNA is TGTGCCAGCAGCCAATGGAGGGGGCCAGAGACCCAGTACTTC. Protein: CASSQWRGPETQYF.

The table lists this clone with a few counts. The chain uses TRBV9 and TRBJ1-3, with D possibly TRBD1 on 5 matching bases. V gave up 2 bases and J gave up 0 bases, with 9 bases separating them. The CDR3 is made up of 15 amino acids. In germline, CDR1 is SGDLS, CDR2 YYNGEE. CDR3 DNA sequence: TGTGCCAGCAGCGTCTATGGGGCCTCTGGAAACACCATATATTTT. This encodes CASSVYGASGNTIYF.

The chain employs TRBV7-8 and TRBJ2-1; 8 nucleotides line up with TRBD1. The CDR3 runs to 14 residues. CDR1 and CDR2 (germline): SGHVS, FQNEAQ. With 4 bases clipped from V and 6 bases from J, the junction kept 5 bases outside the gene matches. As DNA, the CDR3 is TGTGCCAGCAGCTCTCGACAGGGGCGCAATGAGCAGTTCTTC. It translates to CASSSRQGRNEQFF.

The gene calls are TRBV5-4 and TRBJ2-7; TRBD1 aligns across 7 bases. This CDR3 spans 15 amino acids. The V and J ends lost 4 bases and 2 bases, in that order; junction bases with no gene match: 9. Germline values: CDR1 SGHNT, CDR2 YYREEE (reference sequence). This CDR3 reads CASSRTSQGAYEQYF. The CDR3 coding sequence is TGTGCCAGCAGCCGCACCTCCCAGGGGGCCTACGAGCAGTACTTC.

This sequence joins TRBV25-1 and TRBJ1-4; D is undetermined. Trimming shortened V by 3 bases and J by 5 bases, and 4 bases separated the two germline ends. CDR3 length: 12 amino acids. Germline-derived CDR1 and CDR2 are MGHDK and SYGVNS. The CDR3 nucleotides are TGTGCCAGCAGTGATCTAAATGAAAAACTGTTTTTT. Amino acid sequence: CASSDLNEKLFF.

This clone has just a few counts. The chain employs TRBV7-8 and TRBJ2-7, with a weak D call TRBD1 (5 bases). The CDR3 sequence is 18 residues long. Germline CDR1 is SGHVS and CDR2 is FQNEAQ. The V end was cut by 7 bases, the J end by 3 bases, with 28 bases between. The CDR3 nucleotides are TGTGCCAGCACCGCGATGGGGCAGGGCCACGAATCCTACTACGAGCAGTACTTC. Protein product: CASTAMGQGHESYYEQYF.

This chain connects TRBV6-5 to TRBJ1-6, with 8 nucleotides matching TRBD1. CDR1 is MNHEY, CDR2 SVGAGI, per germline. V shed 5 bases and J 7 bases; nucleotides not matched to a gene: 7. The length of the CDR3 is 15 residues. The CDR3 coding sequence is TGTGCCAGCAGTGCATTCGACAGGGGCAATTCACCCCTCCACTTT. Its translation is CASSAFDRGNSPLHF.

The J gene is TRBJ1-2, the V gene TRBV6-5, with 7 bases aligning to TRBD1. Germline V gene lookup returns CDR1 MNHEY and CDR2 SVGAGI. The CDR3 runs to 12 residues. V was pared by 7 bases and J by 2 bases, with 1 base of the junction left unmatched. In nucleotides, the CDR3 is TGTGCCAGCATGACAGGGAACTATGGCTACACCTTC. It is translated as CASMTGNYGYTF.

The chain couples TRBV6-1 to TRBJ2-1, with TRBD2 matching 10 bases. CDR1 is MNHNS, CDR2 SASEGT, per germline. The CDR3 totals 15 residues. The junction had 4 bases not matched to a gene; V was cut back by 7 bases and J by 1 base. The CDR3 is CASNKLAGSYNEQFF. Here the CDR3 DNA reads TGTGCCAGCAACAAACTAGCGGGGTCCTACAATGAGCAGTTCTTC.